This TCR beta chain was documented in a study of tumor-infiltrating lymphocytes in primary liver carcinoma. Co-extracting RNA and DNA was done with roughly 17-31 mg of unsorted bulk tissue as input. The authors sampled five separate regions per tumor. Without exception, tumor samples held over 75% viable tumor cells. Regarding the study as a whole: Only about 7.5-25% of top clones appeared in all five tumor regions.

Reverse transcription of roughly 470 ng total RNA with a constant-region primer produced TCR beta cDNA. Libraries of TCR beta came from three nested multiplex PCR rounds with slightly modified ARM-PCR. MiXCR was run by TCRdb on the multiplex PCR reads, yielding one entry per CDR3 protein. The sample has 99,000 or so distinct CDR3 sequences, roughly 69% seen once. This clonotype was observed once. Antigen unknown. This could be a read error, since a much larger clone is one nucleotide away. The receptor was isolated from a woman between 55 and 75 years old with primary liver carcinoma and hepatitis B virus infection. The source material was liver tumor tissue from sampling region 5. Subset denoted: tumor region T5, tumor centre.

The CDR3 DNA sequence: TGTGCCAGCAGCTCATCAGGGGGCGCCGAGACCCAGTACTTC. Translating gives CASSSSGGAETQYF. V gene TRBV5-4 combines with J gene TRBJ2-5; TRBD1 aligns across 8 bases. V lost 3 bases to trimming and J lost 5 bases; unmatched junction nucleotides: 6. This CDR3 comprises 14 residues. Germline V lookup: CDR1 SGHNT, CDR2 YYREEE (reference sequence). Supplemented by reference TRBV5-4 and TRBJ2-5, the full variable domain reads ETGVTQSPTHLIKTRGQQVTLRCSSQSGHNTVSWYQQALGQGPQFIFQYYREEENGRGNFPPRFSGLQFPNYSSELNVNALELDDSALYLCASSSSGGAETQYFGPGTRLLVL.